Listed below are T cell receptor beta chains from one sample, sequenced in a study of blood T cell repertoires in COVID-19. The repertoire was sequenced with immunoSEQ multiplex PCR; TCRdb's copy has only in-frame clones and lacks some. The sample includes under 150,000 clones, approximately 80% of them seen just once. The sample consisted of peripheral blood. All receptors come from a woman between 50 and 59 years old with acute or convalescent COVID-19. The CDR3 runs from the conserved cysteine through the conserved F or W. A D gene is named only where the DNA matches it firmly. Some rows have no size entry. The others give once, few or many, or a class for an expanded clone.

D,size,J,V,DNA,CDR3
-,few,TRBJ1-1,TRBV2,TGTGCCAGCAGTGCTGAGGTGAACACTGAAGCTTTCTTT,CASSAEVNTEAFF
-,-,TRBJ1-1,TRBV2,TGTGCCAGTACTTTAATGAACACTGAAGCTTTCTTT,CASTLMNTEAFF
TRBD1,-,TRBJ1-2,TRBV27,TGTGCCAGCAGTTTATCGGACAGGGTCTATGGCTACACCTTC,CASSLSDRVYGYTF
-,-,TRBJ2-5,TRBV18,TGTGCCAGCTCACCACAGGGGAAAGAGACCCAGTACTTC,CASSPQGKETQYF
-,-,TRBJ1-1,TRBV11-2,TGTGCCAGCAGCACACCTCCGGAGGACACTGAAGCTTTCTTT,CASSTPPEDTEAFF
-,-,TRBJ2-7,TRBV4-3,TGCGCCAGCAGCCAAGATTTCCCGGGAAGCTCCTACGAGCAGTACTTC,CASSQDFPGSSYEQYF
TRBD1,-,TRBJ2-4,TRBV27,TGTGCCAGCAGTCTAGGACAGGGACGAGGGGAAACCATTCAGTACTTC,CASSLGQGRGETIQYF
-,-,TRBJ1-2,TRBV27,TGTGCCAGCAGTTTATCGTCGGGGGGTAGCTATGGCTACACCTTC,CASSLSSGGSYGYTF
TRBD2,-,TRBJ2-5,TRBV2,TGTGCCAGCTTGGGCCTGAGACTAGCGGGGGAGGAGACCCAGTACTTC,CASLGLRLAGEETQYF
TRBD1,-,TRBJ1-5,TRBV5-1,TGCGCCAGCAGCTTGGCCGGGACAGGGATTCAATATAGCAATCAGCCCCAGCATTTT,CASSLAGTGIQYSNQPQHF
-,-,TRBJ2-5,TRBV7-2,TGTGCCAGCAGCTTAGCGCCTGGGACAACTCAAGAGACCCAGTACTTC,CASSLAPGTTQETQYF
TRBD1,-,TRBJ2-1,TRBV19,TGTGCCAGTACCAGCAAAGGGGGCGCATGGCAGTTCTTC,CASTSKGGAWQFF
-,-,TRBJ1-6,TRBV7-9,TGTGCCAGCAGTCAAGCACAGGCGATTAATTCACCCCTCCACTTT,CASSQAQAINSPLHF
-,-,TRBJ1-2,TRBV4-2,TGTGCCAGCAGCCAAGAACAGGCCGGGCTGTCAACCTATGGCTACACCTTC,CASSQEQAGLSTYGYTF
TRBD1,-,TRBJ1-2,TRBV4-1,TGCGCCAGCAGCCAAGATAGAGGACAGGGGAACTATGGCTACACCTTC,CASSQDRGQGNYGYTF
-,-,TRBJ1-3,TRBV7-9,TGTGCCAGCAGCTTTGAAGTCTCCCGAAGCCCTGGAAACACCATATATTTT,CASSFEVSRSPGNTIYF
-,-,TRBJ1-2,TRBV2,TGTGCCAGCAGTGAACGGGGGGCCTATGGCTACACCTTC,CASSERGAYGYTF
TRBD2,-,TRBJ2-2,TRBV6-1,TGTGCCAGCAGTGACCAGGGAGGGATCGACACCGGGGAGCTGTTTTTT,CASSDQGGIDTGELFF
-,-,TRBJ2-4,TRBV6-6,TGTGCCAGCAGTCAGGAGGGACCGCTGCGAGCCAAAAACATTCAGTACTTC,CASSQEGPLRAKNIQYF
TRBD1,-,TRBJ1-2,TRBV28,TGTGCCAGCAGTTCAACCGGGACAGGGGTTTATGGCTACACCTTC,CASSSTGTGVYGYTF
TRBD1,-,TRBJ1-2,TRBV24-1,TGTGCCACCAGTGAACCCGGGACAGCTCTTGATGGCTACACCTTC,CATSEPGTALDGYTF
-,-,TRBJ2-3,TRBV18,TGTGCCAGCTCACGACCGGGCCCGAGCACAGATACGCAGTATTTT,CASSRPGPSTDTQYF
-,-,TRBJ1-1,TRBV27,TGTGCCAGCAGTTTATCGAAGGGGGGGTACACTGAAGCTTTCTTT,CASSLSKGGYTEAFF
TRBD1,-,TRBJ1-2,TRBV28,TGTGCCAGCAGCTCTCCCTCCGGGACAGACTTCGTGGGCTACACCTTC,CASSSPSGTDFVGYTF
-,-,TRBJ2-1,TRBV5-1,TGCGCCAGCAGCTTGGGGCGGGAATACAATGAGCAGTTCTTC,CASSLGREYNEQFF